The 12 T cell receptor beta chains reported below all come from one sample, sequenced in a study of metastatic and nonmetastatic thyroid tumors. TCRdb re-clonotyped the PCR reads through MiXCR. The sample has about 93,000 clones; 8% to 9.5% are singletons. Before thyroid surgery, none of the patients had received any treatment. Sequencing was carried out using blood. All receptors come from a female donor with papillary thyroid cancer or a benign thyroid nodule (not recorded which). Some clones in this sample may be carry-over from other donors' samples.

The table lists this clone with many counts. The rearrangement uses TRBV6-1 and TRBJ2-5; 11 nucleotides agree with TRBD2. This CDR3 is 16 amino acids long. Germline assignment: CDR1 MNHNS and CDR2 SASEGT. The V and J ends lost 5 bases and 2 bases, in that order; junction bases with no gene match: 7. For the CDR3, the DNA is TGTGCCAGCAGTTCGCCGGGACTAGCGGAGCAAGAGACCCAGTACTTC. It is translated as CASSSPGLAEQETQYF.

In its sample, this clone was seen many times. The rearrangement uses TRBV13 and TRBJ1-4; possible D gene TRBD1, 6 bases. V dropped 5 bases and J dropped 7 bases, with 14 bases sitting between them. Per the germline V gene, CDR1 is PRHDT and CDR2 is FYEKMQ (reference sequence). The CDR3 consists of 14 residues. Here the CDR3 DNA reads TGTGCCAGCAGCCCAAGGGGGGGTCTTGAAAAACTGTTTTTT. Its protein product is CASSPRGGLEKLFF.

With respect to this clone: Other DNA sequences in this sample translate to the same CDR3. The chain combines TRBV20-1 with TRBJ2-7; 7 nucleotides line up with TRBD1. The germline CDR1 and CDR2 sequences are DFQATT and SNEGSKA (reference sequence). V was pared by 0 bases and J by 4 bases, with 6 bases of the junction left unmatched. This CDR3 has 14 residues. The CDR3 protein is CSARDRTGLYEQYF. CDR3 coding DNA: TGCAGTGCTAGAGATAGGACAGGCCTATACGAGCAGTACTTC.

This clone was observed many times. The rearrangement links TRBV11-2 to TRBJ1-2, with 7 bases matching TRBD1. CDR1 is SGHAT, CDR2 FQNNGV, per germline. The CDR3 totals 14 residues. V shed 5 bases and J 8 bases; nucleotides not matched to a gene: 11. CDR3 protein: CASSGGTATAGYTF. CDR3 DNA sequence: TGTGCCAGCAGCGGCGGGACAGCCACAGCCGGCTACACCTTC.

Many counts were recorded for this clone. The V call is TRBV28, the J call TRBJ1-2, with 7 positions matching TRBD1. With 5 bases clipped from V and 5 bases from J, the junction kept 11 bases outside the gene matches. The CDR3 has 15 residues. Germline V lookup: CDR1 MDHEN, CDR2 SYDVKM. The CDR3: CASSPPADRPYGYTF. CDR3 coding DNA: TGTGCCAGCAGTCCCCCCGCGGACAGGCCATATGGCTACACCTTC.

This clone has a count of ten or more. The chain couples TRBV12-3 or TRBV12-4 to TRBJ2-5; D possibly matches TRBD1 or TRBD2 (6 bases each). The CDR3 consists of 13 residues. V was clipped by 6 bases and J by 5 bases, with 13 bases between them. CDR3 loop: CASRPDSGETQYF. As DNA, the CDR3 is TGTGCCAGCAGACCGGACAGCGGGGAGACCCAGTACTTC.

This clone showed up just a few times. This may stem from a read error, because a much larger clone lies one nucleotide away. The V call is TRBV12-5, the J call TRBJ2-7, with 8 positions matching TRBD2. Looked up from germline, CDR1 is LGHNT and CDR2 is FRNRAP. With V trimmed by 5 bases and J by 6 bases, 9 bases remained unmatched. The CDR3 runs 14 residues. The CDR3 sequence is CASGTLAAGGEQYF. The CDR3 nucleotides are TGTGCTAGTGGTACCCTAGCGGCGGGGGGCGAGCAGTACTTC. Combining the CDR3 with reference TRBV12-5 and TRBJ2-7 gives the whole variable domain DARVTQTPRHKVTEMGQEVTMRCQPILGHNTVFWYRQTMMQGLELLAYFRNRAPLDDSGMPKDRFSAEMPDATLATLKIQPSEPRDSAVYFCASGTLAAGGEQYFGPGTRLTVT.

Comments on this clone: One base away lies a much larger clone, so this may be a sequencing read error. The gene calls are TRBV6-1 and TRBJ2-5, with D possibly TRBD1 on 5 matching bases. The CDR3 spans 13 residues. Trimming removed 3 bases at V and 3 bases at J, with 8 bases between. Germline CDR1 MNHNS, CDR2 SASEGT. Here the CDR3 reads CASSEAGKETQYF. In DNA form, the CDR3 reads TGTGCCAGCAGTGAGGCAGGGAAAGAGACCCAGTACTTC.

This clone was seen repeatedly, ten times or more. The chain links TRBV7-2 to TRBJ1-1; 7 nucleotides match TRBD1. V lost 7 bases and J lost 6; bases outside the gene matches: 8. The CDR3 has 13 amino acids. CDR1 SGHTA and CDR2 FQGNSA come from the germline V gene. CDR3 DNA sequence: TGTGCCAGCACCCTAACAGGGGTGTCTGAAGCTTTCTTT. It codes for CASTLTGVSEAFF.

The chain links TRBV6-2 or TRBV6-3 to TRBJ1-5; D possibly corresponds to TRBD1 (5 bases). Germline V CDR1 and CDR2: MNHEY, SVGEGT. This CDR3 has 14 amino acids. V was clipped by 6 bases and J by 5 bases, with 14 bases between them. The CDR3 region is CASSTQGGHQPQHF. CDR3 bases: TGTGCCAGCAGCACTCAGGGTGGCCATCAGCCCCAGCATTTT.

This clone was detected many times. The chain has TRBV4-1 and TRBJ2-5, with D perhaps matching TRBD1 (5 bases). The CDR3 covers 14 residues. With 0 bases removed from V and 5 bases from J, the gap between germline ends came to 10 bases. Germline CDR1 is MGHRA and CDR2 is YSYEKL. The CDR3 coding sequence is TGCGCCAGCAGCCAAGAGCAGGGTTGGGAGACCCAGTACTTC. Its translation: CASSQEQGWETQYF.

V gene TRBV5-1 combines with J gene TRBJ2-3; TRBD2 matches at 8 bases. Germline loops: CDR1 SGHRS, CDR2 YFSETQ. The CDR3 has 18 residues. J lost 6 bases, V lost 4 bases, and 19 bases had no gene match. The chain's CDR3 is CASSLKTGVGGARDTQYF. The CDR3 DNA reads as TGCGCCAGCAGCCTTAAAACCGGGGTCGGGGGGGCCCGGGATACGCAGTATTTT.